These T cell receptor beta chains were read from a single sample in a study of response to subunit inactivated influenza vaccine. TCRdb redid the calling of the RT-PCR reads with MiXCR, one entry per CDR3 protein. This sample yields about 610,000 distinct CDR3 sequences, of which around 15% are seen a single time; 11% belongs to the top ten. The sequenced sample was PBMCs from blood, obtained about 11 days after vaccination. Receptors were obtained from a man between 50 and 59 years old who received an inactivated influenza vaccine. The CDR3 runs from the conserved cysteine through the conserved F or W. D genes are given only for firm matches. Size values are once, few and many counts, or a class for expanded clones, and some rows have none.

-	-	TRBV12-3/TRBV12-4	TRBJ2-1	TGTGCCAGCAGTTTAGGGCACCCAGAGCAGTTCTTC	CASSLGHPEQFF
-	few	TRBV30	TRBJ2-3	TGTGCCTGGACTGAGGGGGAAGATACGCAGTATTTT	CAWTEGEDTQYF
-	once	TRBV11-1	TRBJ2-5	TGTGCCAGCAGCTTACAGGGGGGGTACGCGTCCCAGTACTTC	CASSLQGGYASQYF
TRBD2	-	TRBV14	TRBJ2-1	TGTGCCAGCAGCCTACTAGCGGGGATGGACTCCTACAATGAGCAGTTCTTC	CASSLLAGMDSYNEQFF
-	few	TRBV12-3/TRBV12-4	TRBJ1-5	TGTGCCAGCAGCTCCGACAGGAACAATCAGCCCCAGCATTTT	CASSSDRNNQPQHF
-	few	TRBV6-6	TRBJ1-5	TGTGCCAGCGGGGTATATAGCAATCAGCCCCAGCATTTT	CASGVYSNQPQHF
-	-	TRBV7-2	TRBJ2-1	TGTGCCAGCAGCTTAGCGGCCGGTGTCTATGAGCAGTTCTTC	CASSLAAGVYEQFF
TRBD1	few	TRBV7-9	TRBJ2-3	TGTGCCAGCAGCTTAGAGAGGGGGCGGACAGATACGCAGTATTTT	CASSLERGRTDTQYF
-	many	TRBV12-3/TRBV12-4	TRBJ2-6	TGTGCCAGCACCTCTGGGGCCAACGTCCTGACTTTC	CASTSGANVLTF
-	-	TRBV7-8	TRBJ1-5	TGTGCCAGCAGCTTACTATCAGGGCTCAATCAGCCCCAGCATTTT	CASSLLSGLNQPQHF
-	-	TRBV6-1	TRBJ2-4	TGTGCCAGCAGTCCCAGGGTGGAAAACATTCAGTACTTC	CASSPRVENIQYF
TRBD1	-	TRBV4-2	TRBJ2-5	TGTGCCAGCAGCTCCCCGGGACAGGAGGAAGAGACCCAGTACTTC	CASSSPGQEEETQYF
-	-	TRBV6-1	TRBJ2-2	TGTGCCAGCAGTCATCAACGCACCGGGGAGCTGTTTTTT	CASSHQRTGELFF
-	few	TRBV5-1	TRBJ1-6	TGCGCCAGCAGCTTTTTCAGCCAGGGTGATTCACCCCTCCACTTT	CASSFFSQGDSPLHF
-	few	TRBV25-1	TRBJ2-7	TGTGCCAGCAGCCCAAGGCAGGGGCTATCCGAGCAGTACTTC	CASSPRQGLSEQYF
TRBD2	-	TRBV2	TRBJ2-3	TGTGCCAGCAGAAGCACTAGCGGGACGGACGGGGGCACAGATACGCAGTATTTT	CASRSTSGTDGGTDTQYF
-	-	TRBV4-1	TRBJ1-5	TGCGCCAGCAGTTTGACATCCCATAGCAATCAGCCCCAGCATTTT	CASSLTSHSNQPQHF
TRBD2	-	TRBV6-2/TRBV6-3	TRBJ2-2	TGTGCCAGCATTATTAGCGGGCACGCGAACACCGGGGAGCTGTTTTTT	CASIISGHANTGELFF
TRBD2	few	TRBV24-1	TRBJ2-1	TGTGCCACCAGTGATTTCAGGGGACCCAGCGGGAGATCGTACAATGAGCAGTTCTTC	CATSDFRGPSGRSYNEQFF
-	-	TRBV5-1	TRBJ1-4	TGCGCCAGCAGCTTCGGTTTTGCAACTAATGAAAAACTGTTTTTT	CASSFGFATNEKLFF
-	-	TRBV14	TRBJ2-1	TGTGCCAGCAGCCAGGTGCGGTTGTACAATGAGCAGTTCTTC	CASSQVRLYNEQFF
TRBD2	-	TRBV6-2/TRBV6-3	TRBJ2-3	TGTGCCAGCCGCGTCAGCGGGGTTCGCACAGATACGCAGTATTTT	CASRVSGVRTDTQYF
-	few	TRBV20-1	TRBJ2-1	TGCAGTGCTAGAGTCGGCCCGAATGGCTACAATGAGCAGTTCTTC	CSARVGPNGYNEQFF
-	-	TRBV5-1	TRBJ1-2	TGCGCCAGCAGCTTGTCAGCTAGCTATGGCTACACCTTC	CASSLSASYGYTF
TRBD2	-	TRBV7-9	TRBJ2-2	TGTGCCAGCAGGTCAACTAGCGGCAACACCGGGGAGCTGTTTTTT	CASRSTSGNTGELFF
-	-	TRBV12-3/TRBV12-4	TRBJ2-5	TGTGCCAGCAGTTTGTTGGCTAAAGAGACCCAGTACTTC	CASSLLAKETQYF
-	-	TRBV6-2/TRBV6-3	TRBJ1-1	TGTGCCAGCAGGAAAAGTATAGGGGAACGAAGTGAAGCTTTCTTT	CASRKSIGERSEAFF
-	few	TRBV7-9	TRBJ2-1	TGTGCCAGCAGCCCCCAGGGAACCCCCTCCTACAATGAGCAGTTCTTC	CASSPQGTPSYNEQFF
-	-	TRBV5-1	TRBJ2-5	TGCGCCAGCAGCTTGGACGTCGAAGAGACCCAGTACTTC	CASSLDVEETQYF
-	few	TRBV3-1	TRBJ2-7	TGTGCCAGCAGCCACTTGTGGCGGGACCGTGAGGAGTTCGAGCAGTACTTC	CASSHLWRDREEFEQYF
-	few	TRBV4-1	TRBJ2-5	TGCGCCAGCAGCCGAACAGGGTTAGAGACCCAGTACTTC	CASSRTGLETQYF
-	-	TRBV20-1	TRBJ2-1	TGCAGTGCCTCCTTCGGTAACAATGAGCAGTTCTTC	CSASFGNNEQFF
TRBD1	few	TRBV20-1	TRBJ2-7	TGCAGTGCTAGACTCCCGGGACAGCTTTACGAGCAGTACTTC	CSARLPGQLYEQYF
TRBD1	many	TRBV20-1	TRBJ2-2	TGCAGTGCTAGAGCCGCGGACAGGGGAACCGGGGAGCTGTTTTTT	CSARAADRGTGELFF
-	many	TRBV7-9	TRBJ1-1	TGTGCCAGCAGCTTAGCTGAGGTCCAGGGCAAATCTGAAGCTTTCTTT	CASSLAEVQGKSEAFF
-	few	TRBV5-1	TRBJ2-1	TGCGCCAGCAGCTTGGTCTCAGAATCTACTGAGCAGTTCTTC	CASSLVSESTEQFF
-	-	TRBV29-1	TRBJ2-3	TGCAGCGTTGTAGGGCTAGCTCTTAGGACGGATACGCAGTATTTT	CSVVGLALRTDTQYF
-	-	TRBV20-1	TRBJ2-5	TGCAGTTCCAAAACGGGACAAGAGACCCAGTACTTC	CSSKTGQETQYF
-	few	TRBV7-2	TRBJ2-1	TGTGCCAGCACACCACCAAACGGCAATGAGCAGTTCTTC	CASTPPNGNEQFF
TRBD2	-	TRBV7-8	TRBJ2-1	TGTGCCAGCAGCTTAGACAGCGGGAGTAGCTACAATGAGCAGTTCTTC	CASSLDSGSSYNEQFF
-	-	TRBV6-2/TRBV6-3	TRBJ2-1	TGTGCCAGTACTACAGGGTCCAATGAGCAGTTCTTC	CASTTGSNEQFF
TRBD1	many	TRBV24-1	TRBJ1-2	TGTGCCACTGCTCCCGGGACAGGGGTAACTGGCTACACCTTC	CATAPGTGVTGYTF
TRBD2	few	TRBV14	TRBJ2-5	TGTGCCAGCAGCCAAGAAGTGGCTAGCGGGAGAAAGACCCAGTACTTC	CASSQEVASGRKTQYF
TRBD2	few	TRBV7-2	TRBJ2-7	TGTGCCAGCAGCTCAAGTAGCGGGAGAGGATACGAGCAGTACTTC	CASSSSSGRGYEQYF
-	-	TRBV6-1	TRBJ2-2	TGTGCCAGCAGGATGGGCTTAGGCACCGGGGAGCTGTTTTTT	CASRMGLGTGELFF
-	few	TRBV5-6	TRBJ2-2	TGTGCCAGCAGCAAGACGGACACCGGGGAGCTGTTTTTT	CASSKTDTGELFF
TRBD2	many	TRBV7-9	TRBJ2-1	TGTGCCAGCAGCTTAGGTACTAGCGAATATTACAATGAGCAGTTCTTC	CASSLGTSEYYNEQFF
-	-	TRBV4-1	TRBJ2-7	TGCGCCAGCAGCTTACAGGGATATGCCGGGGGGCGCAACGAGCAGTACTTC	CASSLQGYAGGRNEQYF
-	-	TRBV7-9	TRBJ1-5	TGTGCCAGCACCAACCTCTTGGGTGAGGGGCAGCCCCAGCATTTT	CASTNLLGEGQPQHF
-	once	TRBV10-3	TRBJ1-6	TGTGCCATCAGTGATACAGGGAACAATTCACCCCTCCACTTT	CAISDTGNNSPLHF
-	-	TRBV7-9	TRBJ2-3	TGTGCCAGCAGCTTCGGGGGGCTCTACACAGATACGCAGTATTTT	CASSFGGLYTDTQYF